In its sample, the clone carrying this T cell receptor beta chain was seen once. Antigen unknown. The data belong to a study of cytomegalovirus exposure and HLA in healthy donors. General study results and limits: The authors later linked a missense DCLRE1C variant to TCR beta V- and J-gene trimming.

Everyone who donated was a healthy bone marrow donor. After removal of 4 bases from V and 6 bases from J, the junction contained 8 bases not matched to a gene. The germline V gene encodes CDR1 LGHNA and CDR2 YNFKEQ. The CDR3 consists of 15 residues. PCR involved 60 Vbeta and 13 Jbeta primers. TCRdb's table, derived via immunoSEQ multiplex PCR, lists solely in-frame clones and lacks some. The data hold around 150,000 clones, with roughly 80% observed a single time. This TCR was sampled from a man aged 50 or older in good health and CMV-seropositive. The sequencing input was PBMCs. The gene calls are TRBV4-2 and TRBJ2-1, with TRBD2 matching over 8 bases. CDR3 DNA sequence: TGTGCCAGCAGCCCTCGGATAGCGGGAATCAATGAGCAGTTCTTC. Amino acids: CASSPRIAGINEQFF.